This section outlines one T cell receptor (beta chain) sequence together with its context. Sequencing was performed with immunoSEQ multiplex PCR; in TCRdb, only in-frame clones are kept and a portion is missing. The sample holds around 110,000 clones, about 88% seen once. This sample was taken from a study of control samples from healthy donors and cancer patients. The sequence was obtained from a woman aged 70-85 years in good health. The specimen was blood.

The CDR3 DNA sequence: TGTGCCAGCAGCTCCGGACTAGCGGGGGGCCAAGAGACCCAGTACTTC. Translation gives CASSSGLAGGQETQYF. This chain joins TRBV7-3 and TRBJ2-5; 14 bases match TRBD2. After removal of 4 bases from V and 1 base from J, the junction contained 2 bases not matched to a gene. CDR3 length: 16 amino acids. The germline CDR1 and CDR2 sequences are SGHTA and FQGTGA.